The 32 T cell receptor beta chains below were found in one sample sequenced in a study of shared clonotypes between healthy human individuals. CD8 cells regarded as naive lacked CD45RO, were positively chosen for CCR7, and omitted terminally differentiated effector memory CD45RA+ cells. Generated by immunoSEQ multiplex PCR, the TCRdb table keeps only in-frame clones and is missing some. Among about 1,900,000 clones listed, about 95% were seen once. The sequenced material came from naive CD8+ T cells sorted from blood. Receptor source: a man younger than 35 in good health.

This chain links TRBV30 with TRBJ1-1; the D is unclear. The CDR3 contains 11 residues. In germline, CDR1 is GTSNPN, CDR2 SVGIG (reference sequence). Between the trimmed V and J ends, which lost 4 bases and 2 bases, there was a span of 5 bases. The CDR3 DNA sequence: TGTGCCTGGATGCGTAACACTGAAGCTTTCTTT. Amino acid sequence: CAWMRNTEAFF.

The chain is built from TRBV7-9 and TRBJ1-1; D gene unclear. The germline gives CDR1 SEHNR, CDR2 FQNEAQ (reference sequence). The CDR3 spans 16 residues. V was pared by 5 bases and J by 0 bases, with 16 bases between. The CDR3 DNA sequence: TGTGCCAGCAGCCCCCCTTTGGCAGCTATGAACACTGAAGCTTTCTTT. Translating gives CASSPPLAAMNTEAFF.

This chain uses TRBV2 with TRBJ2-5; 8 positions match TRBD2. Looked up from germline, CDR1 is SNHLY and CDR2 is FYNNEI. The ends lost 2 bases at V and 5 bases at J; junction bases unmatched: 16. The length of the CDR3 is 18 residues. CDR3 loop: CASSEFFAGGTGPETQYF. The CDR3 region has the DNA TGTGCCAGCAGTGAATTTTTTGCGGGAGGTACGGGCCCCGAGACCCAGTACTTC.

The rearrangement links TRBV5-1 to TRBJ2-7, with D possibly matching TRBD1 (6 bases). The CDR3 runs 16 residues. Between the trimmed V and J ends, which lost 0 bases and 0 bases, there was a span of 13 bases. CDR1 SGHRS and CDR2 YFSETQ come from the germline V gene. The CDR3 here is CASSLGAGVVSYEQYF. The CDR3 DNA is TGCGCCAGCAGCTTGGGTGCAGGGGTAGTCTCCTACGAGCAGTACTTC.

The chain has TRBV11-2 and TRBJ2-3, with 13 bases matching TRBD2. With V trimmed by 5 bases and J by 4 bases, 9 bases remained unmatched. The germline CDR1 and CDR2 sequences are SGHAT and FQNNGV. This CDR3 has 17 amino acids. Here the CDR3 reads CASSAGLAGVWPDTQYF. CDR3 sequence (DNA): TGTGCCAGCAGCGCCGGACTAGCGGGAGTATGGCCAGATACGCAGTATTTT. Together with reference TRBV11-2 and TRBJ2-3, the CDR3 gives the full variable domain: EAGVAQSPRYKIIEKRQSVAFWCNPISGHATLYWYQQILGQGPKLLIQFQNNGVVDDSQLPKDRFSAERLKGVDSTLKIQPAKLEDSAVYLCASSAGLAGVWPDTQYFGPGTRLTVL.

The V call is TRBV10-3, the J call TRBJ2-3; possibly TRBD2 for D (6 bases). Trimming removed 2 bases from V and 1 base from J, with 13 bases in between. The CDR3 runs to 16 residues. The germline V gene has CDR1 ENHRY and CDR2 SYGVKD. The CDR3 is CAISEGGSSGTDTQYF. The CDR3 region has the DNA TGTGCCATCAGTGAGGGGGGGTCTAGCGGCACAGATACGCAGTATTTT.

Concerning this clone: The sample has other DNA sequences that encode this CDR3 too. The chain couples TRBV4-1 to TRBJ1-1; TRBD1 is a possible D gene (5 bases). CDR3 length: 13 residues. From germline, CDR1 is MGHRA and CDR2 YSYEKL. V lost 4 bases and J lost 5, with 11 bases in between. DNA for the CDR3: TGCGCCAGCAGCCTTTTGGGGGGGACTGAAGCTTTCTTT. Translating it yields CASSLLGGTEAFF.

The CDR3 DNA is TGCGCCAGCAGCCAAGGTTGGGGACAGGATAATGAAAAACTGTTTTTT. As protein: CASSQGWGQDNEKLFF. The V call is TRBV4-1, the J call TRBJ1-4; 8 bases agree with TRBD1. Trimming cost V 1 base and J 4 bases; bases outside gene matches: 5. CDR3 length equals 16 residues. Germline CDR1 is MGHRA and CDR2 is YSYEKL.

The chain links TRBV30 to TRBJ2-5; TRBD1 might be the D (6 bases). Trimming cost V 5 bases and J 4 bases, with 17 bases left between them. Germline CDR1 reads GTSNPN; CDR2 reads SVGIG (reference sequence). This CDR3 spans 14 amino acids. CDR3: CAWHVGAGPETQYF. CDR3 sequence (DNA): TGTGCCTGGCATGTGGGGGCAGGGCCAGAGACCCAGTACTTC.

The chain is built from TRBV10-3 and TRBJ2-5, with 7 bases identical to TRBD2. There are 13 residues in the CDR3. Germline V gene sequence: CDR1 ENHRY, CDR2 SYGVKD. Losses at the gene ends were 6 bases for V and 5 bases for J; bases not matched to a gene: 6. CDR3 sequence (DNA): TGTGCCATCAGGGAGACTAGCACCGAGACCCAGTACTTC. It encodes CAIRETSTETQYF.

The chain couples TRBV7-2 to TRBJ2-4; D remains unclear. The germline V and J ends were trimmed by 1 base and 1 base, with 8 bases remaining between them. The CDR3 sequence is 15 residues long. CDR1 and CDR2 (germline): SGHTA, FQGNSA. CDR3 amino acids: CASSLGVTAKNIQYF. The DNA for the CDR3 is TGTGCCAGCAGCTTAGGGGTAACGGCCAAAAACATTCAGTACTTC.

Note on this clone: The sample holds other DNA sequences that translate to the same CDR3. This chain uses TRBV7-6 with TRBJ2-7; D perhaps matches TRBD1 (5 bases). The CDR3 covers 13 residues. CDR1 SGHVS and CDR2 FNYEAQ come from the germline V gene. Trimming stripped 4 bases from V and 1 base from J, with 8 bases between. Here the CDR3 reads CASSSQGSYEQYF. The CDR3 DNA is TGTGCCAGCAGCTCCCAGGGATCCTACGAGCAGTACTTC.

This clone was recorded once. The genes are TRBV28 and TRBJ2-5; maybe TRBD2 (6 bases). Germline V CDR1 and CDR2: MDHEN, SYDVKM. The V end lost 6 bases, the J end lost 2 bases, and 16 bases lay between the germline ends. The CDR3 extends over 15 amino acids. CDR3 DNA: TGTGCCAGCAGGGGCGGGGCATCGAGACAAGAGACCCAGTACTTC. Protein: CASRGGASRQETQYF. Full variable domain (rest looked up from reference TRBV28 and TRBJ2-5): DVKVTQSSRYLVKRTGEKVFLECVQDMDHENMFWYRQDPGLGLRLIYFSYDVKMKEKGDIPEGYSVSREKKERFSLILESASTNQTSMYLCASRGGASRQETQYFGPGTRLLVL.

The V gene is TRBV11-2, the J gene TRBJ2-5; D might be TRBD2 (7 bases). This CDR3 has 16 residues. The germline V gene has CDR1 SGHAT and CDR2 FQNNGV. Deletions cut 0 bases from V and 4 bases from J, with 15 bases between. DNA for the CDR3: TGTGCCAGCAGCTTAGAGCGTGGGGGGGCCGGAGAGACCCAGTACTTC. Its protein product is CASSLERGGAGETQYF.

With regard to this clone: Other DNA sequences in this sample translate to the same CDR3. The CDR3 region has the DNA TGTGCCAGCAGCGTAGGATATGGCTACACCTTC. As protein: CASSVGYGYTF. The chain recombines TRBV9 with TRBJ1-2; D not resolved. CDR3 length: 11 amino acids. V was cut by 0 bases and J by 5 bases, with 2 bases left in between. CDR1 is SGDLS and CDR2 is YYNGEE in the germline V gene.

The chain joins TRBV7-2 to TRBJ2-7; D not resolved. Germline V gene sequence: CDR1 SGHTA, CDR2 FQGNSA. The CDR3 length is 14 residues. V lost 1 base, J lost 6 bases, and 13 bases lay in between. CDR3 in amino acids: CASSLGPLVGEQYF. The CDR3 DNA sequence: TGTGCCAGCAGCTTAGGGCCCCTCGTCGGCGAGCAGTACTTC.

The chain is built from TRBV6-6 and TRBJ2-3, with no clear D. Trimming stripped 5 bases from V and 6 bases from J, with 12 bases between. The CDR3 has 13 residues. Germline V lookup: CDR1 MNHNY, CDR2 SVGAGI (reference sequence). This CDR3 is CASSQILPDTQYF. The CDR3 DNA reads as TGTGCCAGCAGTCAAATATTGCCTGATACGCAGTATTTT.

This sequence joins TRBV6-1 and TRBJ2-7; maybe TRBD2 (7 bases). Between the trimmed V and J ends, which lost 2 bases and 7 bases, there was a span of 12 bases. The CDR3 covers 13 residues. Germline V gene lookup returns CDR1 MNHNS and CDR2 SASEGT. The CDR3 loop reads CASSELGGAEQYF. For the CDR3, the DNA is TGTGCCAGCAGTGAACTGGGGGGGGCTGAGCAGTACTTC.

The chain recombines TRBV2 with TRBJ2-7; D is undetermined. The V gene lost 3 bases and the J gene lost 2 bases, with 17 bases spanning the gap. CDR3 length equals 16 residues. Germline CDR1 SNHLY, CDR2 FYNNEI. In nucleotides, the CDR3 is TGTGCCAGCAGTGAGCCCCCGACACAGATTACCTACGAGCAGTACTTC. Translation: CASSEPPTQITYEQYF. Complete variable domain (other parts from reference TRBV2 and TRBJ2-7): EPEVTQTPSHQVTQMGQEVILRCVPISNHLYFYWYRQILGQKVEFLVSFYNNEISEKSEIFDDQFSVERPDGSNFTLKIRSTKLEDSAMYFCASSEPPTQITYEQYFGPGTRLTVT.

The gene calls are TRBV2 and TRBJ2-7; 10 nucleotides match TRBD1. The CDR3 sequence is 15 residues long. Germline V lookup: CDR1 SNHLY, CDR2 FYNNEI. The V and J ends lost 3 bases and 3 bases, in that order; junction bases with no gene match: 5. CDR3 loop: CASSELGTGVYEQYF. CDR3 DNA sequence: TGTGCCAGCAGTGAGTTAGGGACAGGGGTCTACGAGCAGTACTTC.

This chain connects TRBV4-1 to TRBJ2-7; the D is unclear. Trimming removed 3 bases at V and 5 bases at J, with 14 bases between. This CDR3 has 14 residues. CDR1 MGHRA and CDR2 YSYEKL come from the germline V gene. The CDR3 DNA follows: TGCGCCAGCAGCCAGGGCAGCTCTCTGGACGAGCAGTACTTC. Amino acid sequence: CASSQGSSLDEQYF.

Written as DNA, the CDR3 is TGCGCCAGCAGCCAAGAAAGAGCAGCGACCTACGAGCAGTACTTC. It specifies CASSQERAATYEQYF. This chain links TRBV4-1 with TRBJ2-7; D unclear. Trimming took off 0 bases at V and 2 bases at J, with 11 bases between the two ends. The CDR3 has 15 amino acids. The germline CDR1 and CDR2 sequences are MGHRA and YSYEKL.

The chain joins TRBV10-3 to TRBJ2-3; D remains unclear. Germline values: CDR1 ENHRY, CDR2 SYGVKD. The germline V and J ends were trimmed by 7 bases and 2 bases, with 13 bases remaining between them. The CDR3 runs 14 residues. Written as DNA, the CDR3 is TGTGCCATCACCTCGTACCAGTTCACAGATACGCAGTATTTT. Translation: CAITSYQFTDTQYF.

This clone appeared a single time. This CDR3 is CASSEREYYEQYF. CDR3 DNA: TGTGCCAGCAGTGAGCGGGAGTACTACGAGCAGTACTTC. This sequence joins TRBV7-9 and TRBJ2-7; TRBD2 agrees at 8 bases. V was pared by 6 bases and J by 3 bases, with 4 bases of the junction left unmatched. Germline V gene sequence: CDR1 SEHNR, CDR2 FQNEAQ (reference sequence). The CDR3 consists of 13 residues. Using reference TRBV7-9 and TRBJ2-7 for the parts outside the CDR3, the full variable domain is DTGVSQNPRHKITKRGQNVTFRCDPISEHNRLYWYRQTLGQGPEFLTYFQNEAQLEKSRLLSDRFSAERPKGSFSTLEIQRTEQGDSAMYLCASSEREYYEQYFGPGTRLTVT.

The chain employs TRBV13 and TRBJ2-3; D gene uncertain. The germline gives CDR1 PRHDT, CDR2 FYEKMQ (reference sequence). The CDR3 consists of 11 residues. V lost 1 base and J lost 5, with 1 base in between. CDR3: CASSLVDTQYF. The CDR3 coding sequence is TGTGCCAGCAGCTTAGTAGATACGCAGTATTTT.

The chain has TRBV9 and TRBJ1-1; a possible D gene is TRBD1 (6 bases). The CDR3 covers 15 residues. Trimming pared 3 bases from V and 0 bases from J, leaving 12 bases between. Germline lookup yields CDR1 SGDLS and CDR2 YYNGEE. The CDR3 nucleotides read TGTGCCAGCAGCGGGGGGGACACTTTGAACACTGAAGCTTTCTTT. Translated: CASSGGDTLNTEAFF.

As regards this clone: This same CDR3 is encoded by further DNA sequences in the sample. The chain combines TRBV27 with TRBJ1-5; D possibly corresponds to TRBD1 (5 bases). Per germline, CDR1 MNHEY and CDR2 SMNVEV (reference sequence). The CDR3 spans 16 residues. Trimming shortened V by 5 bases and J by 0 bases, and 14 bases separated the two germline ends. CDR3 sequence (DNA): TGTGCCAGCAGTCCCTCAGCGGGGGATAGCAATCAGCCCCAGCATTTT. The encoded protein is CASSPSAGDSNQPQHF.

The rearrangement links TRBV5-4 to TRBJ2-5; 7 nucleotides agree with TRBD1. CDR3 length: 14 amino acids. Trimming took 2 bases from V and 3 from J; bases not matched to a gene: 4. Germline CDR1 and CDR2: SGHNT and YYREEE (reference sequence). The CDR3 protein is CASSFGDREETQYF. As DNA, the CDR3 is TGTGCCAGCAGCTTTGGTGACAGGGAAGAGACCCAGTACTTC. Together with reference TRBV5-4 and TRBJ2-5, the CDR3 gives the full variable domain: ETGVTQSPTHLIKTRGQQVTLRCSSQSGHNTVSWYQQALGQGPQFIFQYYREEENGRGNFPPRFSGLQFPNYSSELNVNALELDDSALYLCASSFGDREETQYFGPGTRLLVL.

The chain carries TRBV10-3 and TRBJ1-3; D is unresolved. The CDR3 spans 15 residues. V lost 3 bases and J lost 0, with 9 bases in between. The germline gives CDR1 ENHRY, CDR2 SYGVKD. CDR3 loop: CAISEAGFSGNTIYF. The DNA of the CDR3 is TGTGCCATCAGTGAAGCGGGGTTCTCTGGAAACACCATATATTTT.

This chain uses TRBV6-5 with TRBJ1-1; D is unclear. Germline V gene lookup returns CDR1 MNHEY and CDR2 SVGAGI. This CDR3 is built from 12 residues. Trimming shortened V by 2 bases and J by 4 bases, and 5 bases separated the two germline ends. The CDR3 region is CASSYGITEAFF. The CDR3 DNA reads as TGTGCCAGCAGTTACGGAATCACTGAAGCTTTCTTT.

J is TRBJ2-7 and V is TRBV2, with 9 bases fitting TRBD2. The germline CDR1 and CDR2 sequences are SNHLY and FYNNEI. The CDR3 has 15 residues. V shed 7 bases and J 4 bases; nucleotides not matched to a gene: 11. The CDR3 nucleotides are TGTGCCAGCATTGGGACTAGCAGGGGACCATACGAGCAGTACTTC. The encoded protein is CASIGTSRGPYEQYF.

This chain joins TRBV7-9 and TRBJ1-1; D remains ambiguous. V gave up 5 bases and J gave up 4 bases, with 14 bases separating them. Germline V lookup: CDR1 SEHNR, CDR2 FQNEAQ (reference sequence). This CDR3 is 14 amino acids long. Here the CDR3 DNA reads TGTGCCAGCAGCGTGACGACGGCAGGCACTGAAGCTTTCTTT. It specifies CASSVTTAGTEAFF.